This is a list of T cell receptor beta chains from one sample in a study of CD8+ T cells in alopecia areata. Libraries were prepared by immunoSEQ multiplex PCR; TCRdb keeps only in-frame clonotypes and omits some of them. The table shows 150,000 to 200,000 clones, with about 60% occurring only once. The sample was CD8+ T cells sorted from blood, taken at week 24, from a patient treated with tofacitinib. Source of these receptors: a human donor with alopecia areata. CDR3s include the opening cysteine and the closing phenylalanine or tryptophan. D genes are given only for firm matches. Clone size is stated in some rows and not others, as once, few, many or a class when expanded.

len	d_gene	v_gene	abundance	j_gene	CDR3aa	CDR3nt
14	.	TRBV15	.	TRBJ2-5	CATSREIGEYGQYF	TGTGCCACCAGCAGAGAGATCGGGGAATACGGGCAGTACTTC
13	.	TRBV6-5	.	TRBJ2-5	CASSYSSQSSQYF	TGTGCCAGCAGTTACTCGAGTCAATCGTCCCAGTACTTC
19	.	TRBV28	few	TRBJ1-2	CASSLGGPIGWMGIYGYTF	TGTGCCAGCAGTTTAGGGGGCCCCATCGGGTGGATGGGAATCTATGGCTACACCTTC
14	TRBD1	TRBV30	.	TRBJ2-1	CAWTLTGYYNEQFF	TGTGCCTGGACCCTGACAGGGTACTACAATGAGCAGTTCTTC
16	.	TRBV4-1	.	TRBJ2-7	CASSQAPRGETYEQYF	TGCGCCAGCAGCCAAGCCCCTCGAGGAGAGACCTACGAGCAGTACTTC
16	TRBD1	TRBV7-9	.	TRBJ2-2	CASSFTGDLSPGELFF	TGTGCCAGCAGCTTCACAGGGGACCTCTCCCCCGGGGAGCTGTTTTTT
15	TRBD1	TRBV30	.	TRBJ2-2	CAWSAGTGPTGELFF	TGTGCCTGGAGCGCCGGGACAGGGCCCACCGGGGAGCTGTTTTTT
15	TRBD2	TRBV29-1	.	TRBJ2-7	CSVAGLPRDSYEQYF	TGCAGCGTAGCGGGACTCCCCAGGGACTCCTACGAGCAGTACTTC
16	TRBD2	TRBV4-2	.	TRBJ2-2	CASSPTSGASTGELFF	TGTGCCAGCAGCCCCACCAGCGGGGCCTCCACCGGGGAGCTGTTTTTT
15	.	TRBV30	few	TRBJ1-2	CAWSPPGPALGGYTF	TGTGCCTGGAGTCCCCCGGGACCGGCTCTTGGTGGCTACACCTTC